This TCR beta chain is from a study of cytomegalovirus exposure and HLA in healthy donors. As concerns this clone: As yet, its antigen is unknown.

The V end lost 7 bases, the J end lost 4 bases, and 19 bases lay between the germline ends. Germline V gene data show CDR1 as MNHNY and CDR2 as SVGAGI (reference sequence). The length of the CDR3 is 15 residues. Study results and limitations: For most TCR beta V segments, an earlier analysis put the productive rate at about 87% or about 30% of the time.

PCR amplification relied on 60 Vbeta primers (plus 13 Jbeta primers). The repertoire was sequenced with immunoSEQ multiplex PCR; TCRdb's copy has only in-frame clones and lacks some. The repertoire holds 92,000 or so clones, with more than 55% as singletons. The V call is TRBV6-6, the J call TRBJ1-1; D gene uncertain. Specimen: PBMCs. The clonotype was recovered from a woman aged 45-60 years in good health and CMV-seropositive. CDR3 in DNA: TGTGCCAGCACCAGGACCCGCGGGGTGAGCACTGAAGCTTTCTTT. Its translation is CASTRTRGVSTEAFF.